This T cell receptor (beta chain) was observed in a study of T cell responses to AZD1222 COVID-19 vaccine (dated by TCRdb to the early 2020s). Background for the entire study: Because spike-specific TCR depth and breadth did not differ between the two schedules, AZD1222 recipients who got a second dose at roughly 4 weeks were pooled with those who got a second dose at roughly 12 weeks. TCR sequencing covered roughly 230 trial participants: nearly 210 given two doses of AZD1222 and about 26 given two doses of MenACWY control vaccine. Trial participants were enrolled by age into subgroups of 18-55, 56-69 and 70-plus years, and roughly 150, 30 and 60 TCR-sequenced participants, respectively, were included in these subgroups. The paper as a whole reports these results and caveats: Conclusions about previously exposed vaccinees are limited, since just five or six AZD1222 recipients were seropositive for SARS-CoV-2 at baseline. A significant rise in spike-specific TCR breadth and depth was observed after two AZD1222 doses relative to day 0 and relative to MenACWY recipients. Nearly half of unique spike-specific TCRs reportedly recognized epitopes outside regions mutated in the B.1.351 and B.1.1.7 variants. The 56-69-year group was small, and its depth increase did not reach significance, likely because of low power. CD4 TCRs associated with the vaccine covered the entire spike protein, and the dominant responses were in regions 160-218 and 743-854. Participants were mostly white British, with more females than males. The authors suggested clonal diversity may have been underestimated. Because no day 14 peak-response samples were available, the repertoires could be characterized only after the peak T cell response.

With regard to this clone: Its antigen target is currently unknown. Base quality data are lacking; no much larger clone is found one base away.

The CDR3 regions of human TCRbeta chains were subjected to immunosequencing. Turning to the authors' computational methods: TCRs in the repertoires were compared against a reference library of SARS-CoV-2-specific TCRs that had been generated with the MIRA antigen-specificity platform. Breadth was defined as the fraction of unique TCRs that were SARS-CoV-2-associated. Depth was defined as the fraction of total T cells that were SARS-CoV-2-associated. Using the MIRA data, every spike-specific TCR was mapped to the spike region that the TCR reacted to and assigned to either a CD4 or a CD8 class. Log10-transformed breadth and depth values were compared by one-way ANOVA with Sidak's multiple comparisons tests. TCRdb took this table from immuneACCESS and kept in-frame rearrangements with V and J called. Such tables lack part of the clones; where checked against another copy, unresolved V genes explain under half of the gap, and the rest is unexplained. V, J and clone size are taken as reported in that table, and D and trimming were inferred from the DNA itself. The sample table shows 150,000 or so clones, and roughly 91% are seen once. The ten largest clonotypes hold under 2% of the sample.

There are 14 amino acids in the CDR3, from cysteine to phenylalanine inclusive. Of all the DNA, just the CDR3 is kept, 42 bases in frame from base 1. The CDR1 and CDR2 encoded by the germline V gene (reference sequence) are MNHNY and SVGAGI. Trimming takes 2 bases from V and 8 bases from J, and the germline ends sit 14 bases apart. The sample's time point label is to be understood as: baseline before first vaccination. The vaccinee samples were drawn from two UK trials, COV001 and COV002, one of which was a single-blind randomized controlled phase 2/3 trial testing AZD1222 (ChAdOx1 nCoV-19) in healthy adults. For TCRbeta chain sequencing, PBMC samples were collected from trial participants at day 0 and at day 28 after the second dose.

The sequence was collected from an adult in good health. Sequencing used peripheral blood, obtained on day 0 of AZD1222 vaccination. The rearrangement combines TRBV6-6 with TRBJ2-3, with TRBD2 as a weak D call on 5 bases. The DNA sequence reads TGTGCCAGCAGTTACACGGGGAACTCTCGTACGCAGTATTTT. The encoded protein is CASSYTGNSRTQYF.